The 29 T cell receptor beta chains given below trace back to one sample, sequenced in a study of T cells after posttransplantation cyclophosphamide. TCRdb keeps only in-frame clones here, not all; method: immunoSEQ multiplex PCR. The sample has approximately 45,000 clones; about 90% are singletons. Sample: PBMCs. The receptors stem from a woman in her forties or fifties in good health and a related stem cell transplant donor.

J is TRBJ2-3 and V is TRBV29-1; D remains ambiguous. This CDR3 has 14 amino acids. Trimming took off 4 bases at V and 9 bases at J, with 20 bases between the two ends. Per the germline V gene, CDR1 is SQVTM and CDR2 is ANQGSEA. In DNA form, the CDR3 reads TGCAGCGTTGGAGGCGGCCCCCGGCAAGCCACGCAGTATTTT. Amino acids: CSVGGGPRQATQYF.

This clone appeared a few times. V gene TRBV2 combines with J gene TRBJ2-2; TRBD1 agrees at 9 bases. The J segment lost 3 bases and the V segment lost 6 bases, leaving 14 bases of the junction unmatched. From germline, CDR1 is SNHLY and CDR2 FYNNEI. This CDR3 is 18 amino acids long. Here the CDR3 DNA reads TGTGCCAGCAGGGGTGACAGGGGGGACCGAAGGGACACCGGGGAGCTGTTTTTT. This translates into CASRGDRGDRRDTGELFF.

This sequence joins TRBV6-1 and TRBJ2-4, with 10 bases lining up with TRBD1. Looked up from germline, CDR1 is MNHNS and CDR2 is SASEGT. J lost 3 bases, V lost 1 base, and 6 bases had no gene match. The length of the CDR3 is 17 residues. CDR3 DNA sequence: TGTGCCAGCAGTGAAGGGACAGGGGGTTCCGGCAAAAACATTCAGTACTTC. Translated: CASSEGTGGSGKNIQYF.

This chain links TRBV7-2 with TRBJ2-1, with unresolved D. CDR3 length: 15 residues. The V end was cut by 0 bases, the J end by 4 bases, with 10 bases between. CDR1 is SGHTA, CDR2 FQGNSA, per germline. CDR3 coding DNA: TGTGCCAGCAGCTTAGCGGTACCGGTTTACAATGAGCAGTTCTTC. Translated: CASSLAVPVYNEQFF. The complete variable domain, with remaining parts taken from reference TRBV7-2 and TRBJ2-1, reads GAGVSQSPSNKVTEKGKDVELRCDPISGHTALYWYRQSLGQGLEFLIYFQGNSAPDKSGLPSDRFSAERTGGSVSTLTIQRTQQEDSAVYLCASSLAVPVYNEQFFGPGTRLTVL.

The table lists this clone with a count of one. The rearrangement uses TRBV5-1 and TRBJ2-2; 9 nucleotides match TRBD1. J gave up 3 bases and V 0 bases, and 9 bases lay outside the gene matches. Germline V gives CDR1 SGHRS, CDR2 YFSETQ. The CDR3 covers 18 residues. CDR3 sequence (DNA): TGCGCCAGCAGCTTGGATCCCGGGACAGGGACCGACACCGGGGAGCTGTTTTTT. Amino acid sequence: CASSLDPGTGTDTGELFF.

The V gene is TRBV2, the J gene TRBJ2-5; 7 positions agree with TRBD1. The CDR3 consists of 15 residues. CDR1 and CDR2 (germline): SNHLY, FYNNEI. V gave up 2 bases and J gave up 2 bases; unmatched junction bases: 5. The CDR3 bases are TGTGCCAGCAGTGAATCGACAGGGAGTCAAGAGACCCAGTACTTC. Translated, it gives CASSESTGSQETQYF. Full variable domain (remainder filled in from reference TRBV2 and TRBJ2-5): EPEVTQTPSHQVTQMGQEVILRCVPISNHLYFYWYRQILGQKVEFLVSFYNNEISEKSEIFDDQFSVERPDGSNFTLKIRSTKLEDSAMYFCASSESTGSQETQYFGPGTRLLVL.

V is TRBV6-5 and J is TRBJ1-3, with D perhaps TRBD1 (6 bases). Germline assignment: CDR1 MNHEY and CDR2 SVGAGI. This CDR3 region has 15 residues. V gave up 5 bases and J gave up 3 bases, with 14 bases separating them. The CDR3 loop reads CASSSRGAGGNTIYF. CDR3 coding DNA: TGTGCCAGCAGTAGCCGGGGGGCTGGTGGAAACACCATATATTTT.

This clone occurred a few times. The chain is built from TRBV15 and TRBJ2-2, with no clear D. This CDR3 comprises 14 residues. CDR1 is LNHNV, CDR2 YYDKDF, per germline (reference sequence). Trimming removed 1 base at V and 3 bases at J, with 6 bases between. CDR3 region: CATSRVSDTGELFF. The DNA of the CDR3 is TGTGCCACCAGCAGAGTTTCGGACACCGGGGAGCTGTTTTTT.

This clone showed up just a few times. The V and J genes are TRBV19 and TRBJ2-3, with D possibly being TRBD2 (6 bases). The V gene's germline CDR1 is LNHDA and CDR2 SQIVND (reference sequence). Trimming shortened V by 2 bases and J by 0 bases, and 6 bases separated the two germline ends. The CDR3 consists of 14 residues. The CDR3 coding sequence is TGTGCCAGTAGTATAAGCGGGAGCACAGATACGCAGTATTTT. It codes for CASSISGSTDTQYF.

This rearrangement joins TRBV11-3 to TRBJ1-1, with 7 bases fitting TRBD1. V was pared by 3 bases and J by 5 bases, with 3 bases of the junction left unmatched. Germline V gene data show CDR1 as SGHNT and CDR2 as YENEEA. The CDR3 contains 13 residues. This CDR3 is CASSLGRGTEAFF. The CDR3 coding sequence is TGTGCCAGCAGCTTGGGCAGGGGGACTGAAGCTTTCTTT.

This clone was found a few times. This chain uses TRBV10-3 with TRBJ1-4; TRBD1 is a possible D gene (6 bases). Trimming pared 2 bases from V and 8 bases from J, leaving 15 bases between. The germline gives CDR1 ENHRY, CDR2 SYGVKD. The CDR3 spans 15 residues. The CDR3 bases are TGTGCCATCAGTGAGGCGACAGGCGGTCGAGAAAAACTGTTTTTT. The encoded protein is CAISEATGGREKLFF.

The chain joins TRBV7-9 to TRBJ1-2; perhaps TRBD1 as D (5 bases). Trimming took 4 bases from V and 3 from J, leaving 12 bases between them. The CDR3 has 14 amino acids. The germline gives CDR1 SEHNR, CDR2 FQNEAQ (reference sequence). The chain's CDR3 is CASSSDTGDYGYTF. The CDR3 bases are TGTGCCAGCAGCTCGGACACAGGAGACTATGGCTACACCTTC.

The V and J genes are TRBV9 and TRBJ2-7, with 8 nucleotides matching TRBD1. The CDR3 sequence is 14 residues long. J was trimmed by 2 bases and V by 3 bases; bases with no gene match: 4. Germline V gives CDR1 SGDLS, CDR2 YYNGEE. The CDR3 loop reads CASSGQGNPYEQYF. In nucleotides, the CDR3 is TGTGCCAGCAGCGGACAGGGGAACCCCTACGAGCAGTACTTC.

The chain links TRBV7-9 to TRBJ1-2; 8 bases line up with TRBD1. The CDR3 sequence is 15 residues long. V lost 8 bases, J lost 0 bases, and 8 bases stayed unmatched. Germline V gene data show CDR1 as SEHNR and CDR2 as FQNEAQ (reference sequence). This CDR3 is CASGSDRGTNYGYTF. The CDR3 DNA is TGTGCCAGCGGTTCTGACAGGGGAACTAACTATGGCTACACCTTC. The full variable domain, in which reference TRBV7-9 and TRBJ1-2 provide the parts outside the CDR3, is DTGVSQNPRHKITKRGQNVTFRCDPISEHNRLYWYRQTLGQGPEFLTYFQNEAQLEKSRLLSDRFSAERPKGSFSTLEIQRTEQGDSAMYLCASGSDRGTNYGYTFGSGTRLTVV.

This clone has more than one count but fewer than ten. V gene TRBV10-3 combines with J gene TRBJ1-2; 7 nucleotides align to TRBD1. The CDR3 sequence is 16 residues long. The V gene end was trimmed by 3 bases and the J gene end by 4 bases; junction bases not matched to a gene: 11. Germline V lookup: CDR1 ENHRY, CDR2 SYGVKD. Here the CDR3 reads CAISDSDRTLVYGYTF. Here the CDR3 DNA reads TGTGCCATCAGTGACTCGGACAGGACTCTTGTCTATGGCTACACCTTC.

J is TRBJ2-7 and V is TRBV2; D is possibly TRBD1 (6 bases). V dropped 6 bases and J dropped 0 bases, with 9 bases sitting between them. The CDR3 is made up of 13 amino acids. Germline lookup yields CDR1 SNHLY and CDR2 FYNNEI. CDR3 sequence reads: CASSWDNSYEQYF. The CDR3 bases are TGTGCCAGCAGCTGGGACAACTCCTACGAGCAGTACTTC. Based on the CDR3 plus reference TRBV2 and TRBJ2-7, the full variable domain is EPEVTQTPSHQVTQMGQEVILRCVPISNHLYFYWYRQILGQKVEFLVSFYNNEISEKSEIFDDQFSVERPDGSNFTLKIRSTKLEDSAMYFCASSWDNSYEQYFGPGTRLTVT.

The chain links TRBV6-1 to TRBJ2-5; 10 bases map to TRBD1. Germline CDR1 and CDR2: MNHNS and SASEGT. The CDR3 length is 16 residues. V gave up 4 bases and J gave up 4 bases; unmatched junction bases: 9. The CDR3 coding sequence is TGTGCCAGCAGTGGACCGGGACAGGGGCCGTTAGAGACCCAGTACTTC. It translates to CASSGPGQGPLETQYF.

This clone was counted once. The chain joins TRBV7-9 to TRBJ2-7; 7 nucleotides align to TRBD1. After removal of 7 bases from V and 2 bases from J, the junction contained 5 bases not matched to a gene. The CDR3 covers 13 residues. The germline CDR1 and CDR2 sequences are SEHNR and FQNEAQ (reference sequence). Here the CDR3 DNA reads TGTGCCAGCATCAGTGGGACAGCCTACGAGCAGTACTTC. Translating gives CASISGTAYEQYF.

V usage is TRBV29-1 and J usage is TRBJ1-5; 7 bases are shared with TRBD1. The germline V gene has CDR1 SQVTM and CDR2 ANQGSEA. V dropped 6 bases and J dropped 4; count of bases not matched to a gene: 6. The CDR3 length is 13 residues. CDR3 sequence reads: CSVGQTVNQPQHF. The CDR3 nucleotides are TGCAGCGTGGGACAGACAGTTAATCAGCCCCAGCATTTT.

The CDR3 DNA sequence: TGCAGCGTTGACGGCTACAATGAGCAGTTCTTC. Amino acid sequence: CSVDGYNEQFF. The chain employs TRBV29-1 and TRBJ2-1, with D unresolved. V lost 3 bases, J lost 3 bases, and 3 bases lay in between. This CDR3 is built from 11 residues. Germline V gives CDR1 SQVTM, CDR2 ANQGSEA.

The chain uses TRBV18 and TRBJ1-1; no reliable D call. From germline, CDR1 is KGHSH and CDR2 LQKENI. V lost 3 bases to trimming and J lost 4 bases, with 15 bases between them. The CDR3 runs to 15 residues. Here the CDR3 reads CASSPINSQGTEAFF. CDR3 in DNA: TGTGCCAGCTCACCGATCAACAGCCAAGGCACTGAAGCTTTCTTT. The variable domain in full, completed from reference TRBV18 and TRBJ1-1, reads NAGVMQNPRHLVRRRGQEARLRCSPMKGHSHVYWYRQLPEEGLKFMVYLQKENIIDESGMPKERFSAEFPKEGPSILRIQQVVRGDSAAYFCASSPINSQGTEAFFGQGTRLTVV.

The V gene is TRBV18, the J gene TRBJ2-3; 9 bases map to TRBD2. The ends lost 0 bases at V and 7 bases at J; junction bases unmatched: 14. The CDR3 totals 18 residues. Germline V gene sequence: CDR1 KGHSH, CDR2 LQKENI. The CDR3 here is CASSPPVRGGLGVNTQYF. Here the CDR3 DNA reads TGTGCCAGCTCACCACCCGTGCGGGGGGGCTTGGGTGTTAATACGCAGTATTTT.

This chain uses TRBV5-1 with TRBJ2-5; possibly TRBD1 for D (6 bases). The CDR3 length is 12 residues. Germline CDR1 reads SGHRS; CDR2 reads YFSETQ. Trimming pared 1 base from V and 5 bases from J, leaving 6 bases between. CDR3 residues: CASSLRGETQYF. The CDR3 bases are TGCGCCAGCAGCTTGAGGGGGGAGACCCAGTACTTC.

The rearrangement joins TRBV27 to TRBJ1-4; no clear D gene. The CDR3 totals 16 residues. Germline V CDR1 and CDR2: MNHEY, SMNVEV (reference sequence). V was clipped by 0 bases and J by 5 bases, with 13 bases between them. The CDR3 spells CASSLSGRRMNEKLFF. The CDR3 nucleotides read TGTGCCAGCAGTTTATCAGGACGGAGGATGAATGAAAAACTGTTTTTT.

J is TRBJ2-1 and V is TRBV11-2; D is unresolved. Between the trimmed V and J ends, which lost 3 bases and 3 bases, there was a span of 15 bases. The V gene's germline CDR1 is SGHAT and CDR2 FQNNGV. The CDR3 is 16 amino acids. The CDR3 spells CASSFGVEHNYNEQFF. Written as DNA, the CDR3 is TGTGCCAGCAGCTTTGGTGTGGAGCACAACTACAATGAGCAGTTCTTC.

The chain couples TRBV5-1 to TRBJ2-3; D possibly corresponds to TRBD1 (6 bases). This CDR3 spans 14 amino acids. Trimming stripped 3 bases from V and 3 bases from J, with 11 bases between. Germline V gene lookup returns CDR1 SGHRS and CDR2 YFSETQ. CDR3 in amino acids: CASSSDRSTDTQYF. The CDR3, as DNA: TGCGCCAGCAGCTCCGACAGGTCGACAGATACGCAGTATTTT.

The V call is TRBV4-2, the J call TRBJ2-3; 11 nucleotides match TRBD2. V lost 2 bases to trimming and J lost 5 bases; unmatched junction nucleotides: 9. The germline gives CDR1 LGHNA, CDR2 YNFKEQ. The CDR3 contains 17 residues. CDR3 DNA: TGTGCCAGCAGCCAACCCTTAGCGGGAGGGCGGGGAGATACGCAGTATTTT. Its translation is CASSQPLAGGRGDTQYF.

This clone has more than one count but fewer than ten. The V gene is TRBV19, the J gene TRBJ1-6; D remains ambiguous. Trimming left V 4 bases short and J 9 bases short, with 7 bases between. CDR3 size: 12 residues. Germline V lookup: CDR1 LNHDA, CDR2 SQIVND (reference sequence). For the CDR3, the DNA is TGTGCCAGTAGTACTGTTTCTTCACCCCTCCACTTT. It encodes CASSTVSSPLHF. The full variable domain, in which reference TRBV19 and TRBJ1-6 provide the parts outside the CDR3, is DGGITQSPKYLFRKEGQNVTLSCEQNLNHDAMYWYRQDPGQGLRLIYYSQIVNDFQKGDIAEGYSVSREKKESFPLTVTSAQKNPTAFYLCASSTVSSPLHFGNGTRLTVT.

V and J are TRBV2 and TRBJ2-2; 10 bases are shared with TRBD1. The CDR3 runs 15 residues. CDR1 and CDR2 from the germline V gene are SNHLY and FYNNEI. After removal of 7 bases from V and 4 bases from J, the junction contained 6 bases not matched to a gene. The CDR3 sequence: CASTRDRGSTGELFF. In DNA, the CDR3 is TGTGCCAGCACAAGGGACAGGGGATCCACCGGGGAGCTGTTTTTT.